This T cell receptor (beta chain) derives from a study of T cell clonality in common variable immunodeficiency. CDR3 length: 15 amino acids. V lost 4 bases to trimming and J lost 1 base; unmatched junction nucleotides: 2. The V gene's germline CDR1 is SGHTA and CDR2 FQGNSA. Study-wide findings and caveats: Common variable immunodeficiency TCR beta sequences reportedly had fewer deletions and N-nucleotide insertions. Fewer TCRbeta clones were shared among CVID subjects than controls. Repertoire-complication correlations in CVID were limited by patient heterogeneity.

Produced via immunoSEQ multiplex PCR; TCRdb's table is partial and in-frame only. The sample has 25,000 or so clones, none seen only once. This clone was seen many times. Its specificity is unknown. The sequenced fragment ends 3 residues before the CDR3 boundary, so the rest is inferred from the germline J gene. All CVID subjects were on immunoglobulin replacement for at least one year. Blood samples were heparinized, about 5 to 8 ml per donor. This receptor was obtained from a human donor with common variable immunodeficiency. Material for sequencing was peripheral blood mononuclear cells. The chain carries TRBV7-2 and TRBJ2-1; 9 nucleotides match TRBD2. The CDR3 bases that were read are TGTGCCAGCAGCTCAAGCGGGGGGTCCTACAATGAG. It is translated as CASSSSGGSYNE. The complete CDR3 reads CASSSSGGSYNEQFF.